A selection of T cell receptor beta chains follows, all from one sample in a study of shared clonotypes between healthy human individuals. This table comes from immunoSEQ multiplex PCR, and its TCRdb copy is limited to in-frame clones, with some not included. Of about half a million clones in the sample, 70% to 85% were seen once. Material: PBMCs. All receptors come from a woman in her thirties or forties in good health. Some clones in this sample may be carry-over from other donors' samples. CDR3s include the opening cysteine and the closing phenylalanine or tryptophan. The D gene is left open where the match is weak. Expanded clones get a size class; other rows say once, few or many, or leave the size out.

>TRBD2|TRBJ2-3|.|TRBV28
CASSTKRWREGLDTQYF
TGTGCCAGCAGCACCAAACGATGGCGGGAGGGCTTAGATACGCAGTATTTT
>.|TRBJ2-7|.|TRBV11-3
CASSRGAGYEQYF
TGTGCCAGCAGCCGGGGGGCAGGCTACGAGCAGTACTTC
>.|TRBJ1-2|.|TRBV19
CASSETRGRDYGYTF
TGTGCCAGTAGCGAGACCAGGGGACGCGACTATGGCTACACCTTC
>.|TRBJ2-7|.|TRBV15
CATRQRRGSYEQYF
TGTGCCACCAGGCAGAGGAGAGGCTCCTACGAGCAGTACTTC
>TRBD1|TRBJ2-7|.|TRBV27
CASYGQDYEQYF
TGTGCCAGTTACGGACAGGACTACGAGCAGTACTTC
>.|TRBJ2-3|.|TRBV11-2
CASSLEDGTDTQYF
TGTGCCAGCAGCTTAGAGGACGGTACAGATACGCAGTATTTT
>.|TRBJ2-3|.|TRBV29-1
CSVVRGGVSTDTQYF
TGCAGCGTTGTCAGGGGAGGGGTTAGCACAGATACGCAGTATTTT
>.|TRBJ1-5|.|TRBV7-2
CASSLTGALIAGNQPQHF
TGTGCCAGCAGCTTAACGGGGGCCTTAATAGCGGGCAATCAGCCCCAGCATTTT
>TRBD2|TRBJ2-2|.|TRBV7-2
CASSPIAGGPGELFF
TGTGCCAGCAGCCCAATAGCGGGAGGGCCCGGGGAGCTGTTTTTT
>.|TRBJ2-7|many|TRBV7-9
CASSFGLSPYEQYF
TGTGCCAGCAGCTTCGGACTGAGTCCCTACGAGCAGTACTTC
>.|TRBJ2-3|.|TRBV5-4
CASSLVTGAGTDTQYF
TGTGCCAGCAGCTTGGTTACGGGAGCGGGCACAGATACGCAGTATTTT
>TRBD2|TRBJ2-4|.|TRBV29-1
CSVEGTSGSGLAKNIQYF
TGCAGCGTTGAAGGGACTAGCGGGAGTGGGTTAGCCAAAAACATTCAGTACTTC
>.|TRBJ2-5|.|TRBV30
CAWSVGQGVETQYF
TGTGCCTGGAGTGTTGGGCAGGGAGTAGAGACCCAGTACTTC
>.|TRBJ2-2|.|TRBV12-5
CASGADRNTGELFF
TGTGCTAGTGGCGCGGACAGAAACACCGGGGAGCTGTTTTTT
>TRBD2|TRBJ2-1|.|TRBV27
CASSFREGRNYEQFF
TGTGCCAGCAGTTTTCGGGAGGGCCGAAATTATGAGCAGTTCTTC
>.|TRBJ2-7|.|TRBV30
CAWIVSGSYEQYF
TGTGCCTGGATAGTCTCCGGGAGCTACGAGCAGTACTTC
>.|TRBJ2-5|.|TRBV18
CASSPFSSERETQYF
TGTGCCAGCTCACCATTTTCTAGCGAGAGGGAGACCCAGTACTTC
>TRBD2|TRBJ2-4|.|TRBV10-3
CAISGPGLGNIQYF
TGTGCCATCAGTGGCCCGGGACTAGGAAACATTCAGTACTTC
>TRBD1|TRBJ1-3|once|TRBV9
CASSTTGTGTGNTIYF
TGTGCCAGCAGCACTACCGGGACAGGTACTGGAAACACCATATATTTT
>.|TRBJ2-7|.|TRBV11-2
CASSPDRNSYEQYF
TGTGCCAGCAGCCCCGACAGGAACTCCTACGAGCAGTACTTC
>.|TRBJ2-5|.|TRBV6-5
CASRQSPGQGTQYF
TGTGCCAGCAGACAGAGTCCGGGCCAAGGGACCCAGTACTTC
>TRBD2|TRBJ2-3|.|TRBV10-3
CAISVGTSGSTDTQYF
TGTGCCATCAGTGTCGGGACTAGCGGGAGCACAGATACGCAGTATTTT
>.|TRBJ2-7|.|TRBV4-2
CASSQEGARVHEQYF
TGTGCCAGCAGCCAAGAGGGGGCTAGGGTCCACGAGCAGTACTTC
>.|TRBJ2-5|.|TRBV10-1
CASSNTGIRGQETQYF
TGCGCCAGCAGTAATACAGGGATTAGGGGCCAAGAGACCCAGTACTTC
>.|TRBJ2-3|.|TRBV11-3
CASSLEGNPTDTQYF
TGTGCCAGCAGCTTGGAGGGAAACCCCACAGATACGCAGTATTTT
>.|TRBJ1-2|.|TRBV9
CASSVEGRGYTF
TGTGCCAGCAGCGTAGAAGGGAGGGGCTACACCTTC
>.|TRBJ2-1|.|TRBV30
CAWSVLELPPYNEQFF
TGTGCCTGGAGTGTACTAGAGTTGCCTCCCTACAATGAGCAGTTCTTC
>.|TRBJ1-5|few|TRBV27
CASSSLRGQENQPQHF
TGTGCCAGCAGCTCTTTAAGAGGGCAGGAAAATCAGCCCCAGCATTTT
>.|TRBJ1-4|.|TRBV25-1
CASTFGGSGEKLFF
TGTGCCAGCACCTTTGGGGGGTCTGGTGAAAAACTGTTTTTT
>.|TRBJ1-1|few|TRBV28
CASSKTGMNTEAFF
TGTGCCAGCAGCAAGACAGGAATGAACACTGAAGCTTTCTTT
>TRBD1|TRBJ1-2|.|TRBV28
CASSLIPGQGHHGYTF
TGTGCCAGCAGTCTGATTCCGGGACAGGGGCATCATGGCTACACCTTC
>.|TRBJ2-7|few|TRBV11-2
CASSLDRGAGEQYF
TGTGCCAGCAGCTTAGACAGGGGAGCCGGCGAGCAGTACTTC
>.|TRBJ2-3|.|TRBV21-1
CASPGEGEARGDTQYF
TGTGCCAGCCCCGGGGAGGGCGAAGCACGGGGAGATACGCAGTATTTT
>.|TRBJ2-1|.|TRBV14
CASSHVLAPEQFF
TGTGCCAGCAGCCATGTTCTAGCGCCTGAGCAGTTCTTC
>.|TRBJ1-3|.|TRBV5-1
CASRPEGSSGNTIYF
TGCGCCAGCAGGCCGGAGGGCAGCTCTGGAAACACCATATATTTT
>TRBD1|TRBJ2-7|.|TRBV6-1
CASSEPTGGSHEQYF
TGTGCCAGCAGTGAACCGACAGGGGGCTCCCACGAGCAGTACTTC
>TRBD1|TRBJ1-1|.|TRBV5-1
CASSLTGAKGTEAFF
TGCGCCAGCAGCCTCACAGGGGCTAAGGGCACTGAAGCTTTCTTT
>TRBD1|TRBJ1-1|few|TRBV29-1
CSVGTGPYTEAFF
TGCAGCGTGGGGACAGGGCCCTACACTGAAGCTTTCTTT
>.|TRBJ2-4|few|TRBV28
CASSFLAKNIQYF
TGTGCCAGCAGTTTTCTAGCCAAAAACATTCAGTACTTC
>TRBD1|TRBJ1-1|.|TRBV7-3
CASSPGTGGSEAFF
TGTGCCAGCAGCCCCGGGACAGGGGGATCGGAAGCTTTCTTT
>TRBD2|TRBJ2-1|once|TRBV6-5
CASSSGTSSYNEQFF
TGTGCCAGCAGCTCCGGGACTAGCTCCTACAATGAGCAGTTCTTC
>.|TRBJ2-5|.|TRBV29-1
CSVYQPGDQETQYF
TGCAGCGTTTACCAGCCGGGAGACCAAGAGACCCAGTACTTC
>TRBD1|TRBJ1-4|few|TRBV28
CASSPGQGAWEKLFF
TGTGCCAGCAGTCCGGGACAGGGGGCCTGGGAAAAACTGTTTTTT
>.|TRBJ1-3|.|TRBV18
CASSPAGLSGNTIYF
TGTGCCAGCTCACCGGCGGGACTCTCTGGAAACACCATATATTTT
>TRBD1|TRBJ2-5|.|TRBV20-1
CGQGALETQYF
TGCGGTCAGGGGGCATTAGAGACCCAGTACTTC
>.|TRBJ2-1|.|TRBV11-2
CASSTEIPGLNEQFF
TGTGCCAGCAGCACCGAAATCCCGGGGCTCAATGAGCAGTTCTTC
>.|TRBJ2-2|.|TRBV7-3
CASSLMARGGELFF
TGTGCCAGCAGCTTAATGGCTAGGGGCGGGGAGCTGTTTTTT
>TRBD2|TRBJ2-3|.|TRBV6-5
CASSPASAGADTQYF
TGTGCCAGCAGCCCGGCCAGTGCGGGAGCAGATACGCAGTATTTT
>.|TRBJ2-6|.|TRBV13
CASGTSGANVLTF
TGTGCCAGCGGGACCTCTGGGGCCAACGTCCTGACTTTC
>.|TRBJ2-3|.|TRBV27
CASSSRTAGDTQYF
TGTGCCAGCAGTTCCCGGACAGCGGGGGATACGCAGTATTTT
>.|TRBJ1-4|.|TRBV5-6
CASSLGAGESSEKLFF
TGTGCCAGCAGCTTGGGAGCAGGGGAGTCAAGTGAAAAACTGTTTTTT
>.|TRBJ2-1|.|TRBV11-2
CASSPFNEQFF
TGTGCCAGCAGCCCGTTCAATGAGCAGTTCTTC
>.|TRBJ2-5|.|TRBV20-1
CSASGQETQYF
TGCAGTGCTTCAGGACAAGAGACCCAGTACTTC